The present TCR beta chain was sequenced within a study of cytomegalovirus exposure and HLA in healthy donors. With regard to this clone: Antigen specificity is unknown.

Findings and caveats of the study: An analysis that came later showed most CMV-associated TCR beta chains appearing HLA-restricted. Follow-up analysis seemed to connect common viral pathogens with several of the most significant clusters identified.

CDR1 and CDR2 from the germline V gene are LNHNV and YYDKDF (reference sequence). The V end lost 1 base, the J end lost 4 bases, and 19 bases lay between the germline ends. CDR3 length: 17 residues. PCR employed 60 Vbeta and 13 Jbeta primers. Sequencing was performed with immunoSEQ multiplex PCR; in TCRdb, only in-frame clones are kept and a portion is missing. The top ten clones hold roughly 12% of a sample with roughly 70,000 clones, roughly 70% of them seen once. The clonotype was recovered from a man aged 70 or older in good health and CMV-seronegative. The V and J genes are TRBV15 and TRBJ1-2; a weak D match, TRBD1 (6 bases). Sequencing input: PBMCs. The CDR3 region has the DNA TGTGCCACCAGCAGAGGGGACATGGCGCGACGGGGCTATGGCTACACCTTC. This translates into CATSRGDMARRGYGYTF.